This record looks at one T cell receptor (beta chain) sequence and its context. One entry per CDR3 protein, called by TCRdb with MiXCR from the 5' RACE reads. Here the sample spans about 80,000 distinct CDR3 sequences, about 12% being singletons. Germline V CDR1 and CDR2: SGHRS, YFSETQ. There are 16 residues in the CDR3. V lost 4 bases, J lost 5 bases, and 22 bases lay in between. This specimen comes from a study of early T cells in non-severe SARS-CoV-2 infection. This chain connects TRBV5-1 to TRBJ2-7; weak D call: TRBD1 (7 bases). The receptor was isolated from an adult who was a healthcare worker with PCR-confirmed SARS-CoV-2 infection or an uninfected control (not recorded which). The donor label of this sample is uncertain. Sequencing used whole blood, obtained at baseline. CDR3 in DNA: TGCGCCAGCAGCCCCCGAGGGTTCAGGGGGGTCAACGAGCAGTACTTC. Translation: CASSPRGFRGVNEQYF.